This note documents a single T cell receptor gamma chain sequence. Its antigen remains unknown. In the same sample, other DNA sequences code for this CDR3. The sample comes from a study of Vδ1+ human thymocytes. Study outcomes and limitations: Thymic TRG and TRD repertoires appeared highly polyclonal, with Gaussian CDR3 length distributions.

After alphabeta T cell depletion, CD3+ Vdelta1+ Vdelta2- thymocytes were sorted. The CDR3 is 14 amino acids. V lost 2 bases to trimming and J lost 3 bases; unmatched junction nucleotides: 3. In germline, CDR1 is VENAVY, CDR2 YDSYNSRV. Extracted RNA was reverse transcribed into cDNA. Pooled V-gene forward primers with one constant-region reverse primer generated the CDR3 amplicons by multiplex PCR. TCRdb re-called the multiplex PCR reads with CATT. Of tens of thousands of gamma-chain clones detected, roughly 13% appear once; the ten largest clones hold 1.9%. Sequencing was done on a sample of Vdelta1+ gamma-delta thymocytes from the thymus. Specified subset: FACS-sorted CD3+ TCRalphabeta- TCRVdelta1+ TCRVdelta2- thymocytes. The sequence came from a child younger than two who had congenital heart surgery. V gene TRGV8 combines with J gene TRGJP2. As DNA, the CDR3 is TGTGCCACCTGGGATACTGGTAGTGATTGGATCAAGACGTTT. Amino acid sequence: CATWDTGSDWIKTF.